This T cell receptor (beta chain) originates from a study of cytomegalovirus exposure and HLA in healthy donors. 60 Vbeta and 13 Jbeta primers were used in PCR. Sequencing was performed with immunoSEQ multiplex PCR; in TCRdb, only in-frame clones are kept and a portion is missing. The sample yields 90,000 or so clones, over 75% seen once. Overall study findings and caveats: Later analysis showed TCR association rates varying by HLA locus, highest for DRB1 and lowest for HLA-C. Because they were indistinguishable, some V segments, including TRBV6-2 and TRBV6-3, were excluded. Productive rates of about 90% or about 30% were seen for most TCR beta V segments in an earlier analysis. It was likely that a cluster of highly shared sequence variants was a sequencing artifact.

With regard to this clone: Its antigen is as yet unknown.

Germline V gene data show CDR1 as MNHNS and CDR2 as SASEGT. The CDR3 covers 17 residues. V was clipped by 3 bases and J by 6 bases; unmatched bases: 9. This sequence joins TRBV6-1 and TRBJ2-1; 12 positions match TRBD2. This receptor was taken from a boy aged 5-17 years in good health and CMV-seronegative. The sample comprised PBMCs. The CDR3 here is CASSESPTSGSRNEQFF. In nucleotides, the CDR3 is TGTGCCAGCAGTGAGTCTCCGACTAGCGGGAGCCGCAATGAGCAGTTCTTC.